The 8 T cell receptor beta chains given below trace back to one sample, sequenced in a study of PD-1 blockade in classical Hodgkin lymphoma. Clones were sequenced by immunoSEQ multiplex PCR, and TCRdb holds only the in-frame ones, with some missing. Of around 45,000 clones detected, roughly 72% appear once; the ten largest clones hold 2.8%. All trial patients relapsed after autologous stem cell transplantation. This sample comprised peripheral blood mononuclear cells (PBMCs), obtained before the second cycle of nivolumab. The receptors stem from a human donor with classical Hodgkin lymphoma.

This clone turned up a few times. V is TRBV6-5 and J is TRBJ2-1; D uncertain. There are 13 residues in the CDR3. V shed 6 bases and J shed 8 bases, with 14 bases lying between them. Per germline, CDR1 MNHEY and CDR2 SVGAGI. The CDR3 region has the DNA TGTGCCAGCAGCCCCCCAGCCCGGGATGAGCAGTTCTTC. Protein sequence: CASSPPARDEQFF.

Within the sample, this clone is medium-sized. The J gene is TRBJ2-3, the V gene TRBV9; D perhaps matches TRBD1 (5 bases). Germline V lookup: CDR1 SGDLS, CDR2 YYNGEE. V shed 4 bases and J shed 0 bases, with 9 bases lying between them. The CDR3 is 14 amino acids. Here the CDR3 reads CASSQDRSTDTQYF. CDR3 DNA: TGTGCCAGCAGCCAAGACAGAAGCACAGATACGCAGTATTTT.

This clone turned up a few times. The chain joins TRBV6-5 to TRBJ2-1; possibly TRBD1 for D (5 bases). V lost 0 bases and J 3 bases, leaving 9 bases between the germline ends. Germline loops: CDR1 MNHEY, CDR2 SVGAGI. This CDR3 spans 15 amino acids. The chain's CDR3 is CASSYSEQDYNEQFF. The CDR3 DNA is TGTGCCAGCAGTTACTCGGAACAGGACTACAATGAGCAGTTCTTC.

The genes are TRBV5-1 and TRBJ2-6, with D hard to call. CDR3 length equals 17 residues. Deletions cut 6 bases from V and 0 bases from J, with 16 bases between. Germline V gene data show CDR1 as SGHRS and CDR2 as YFSETQ. CDR3: CASIRDELGSGANVLTF. In DNA form, the CDR3 reads TGCGCCAGCATTCGCGATGAACTGGGCTCTGGGGCCAACGTCCTGACTTTC.

The chain combines TRBV28 with TRBJ1-1; 7 nucleotides agree with TRBD1. V dropped 3 bases and J dropped 4; count of bases not matched to a gene: 5. Germline CDR1 and CDR2: MDHEN and SYDVKM. This CDR3 has 14 residues. CDR3 sequence (DNA): TGTGCCAGCAGTTTTACTTCAGGGGGCACTGAAGCTTTCTTT. Amino acids: CASSFTSGGTEAFF. Combining the CDR3 with reference TRBV28 and TRBJ1-1 gives the whole variable domain DVKVTQSSRYLVKRTGEKVFLECVQDMDHENMFWYRQDPGLGLRLIYFSYDVKMKEKGDIPEGYSVSREKKERFSLILESASTNQTSMYLCASSFTSGGTEAFFGQGTRLTVV.

The V and J genes are TRBV2 and TRBJ1-5, with D maybe TRBD1 (6 bases). This CDR3 has 15 amino acids. V lost 6 bases to trimming and J lost 0 bases, with 12 bases between them. CDR1 is SNHLY and CDR2 is FYNNEI in the germline V gene. This chain's CDR3 is CASSKGGGSNQPQHF. CDR3 nucleotides: TGTGCCAGCAGCAAAGGGGGAGGTAGCAATCAGCCCCAGCATTTT.

The chain employs TRBV5-1 and TRBJ2-1; perhaps TRBD2 as D (6 bases). The CDR3 spans 15 residues. The germline gives CDR1 SGHRS, CDR2 YFSETQ. V lost 4 bases, J lost 4 bases, and 15 bases lay in between. In DNA, the CDR3 is TGCGCCAGCAGCACCGGGAGTAATCTATACAATGAGCAGTTCTTC. This sequence encodes CASSTGSNLYNEQFF.

The chain uses TRBV7-9 and TRBJ2-1; D perhaps matches TRBD1 (6 bases). Per germline, CDR1 SEHNR and CDR2 FQNEAQ (reference sequence). The CDR3 spans 15 residues. Trimming pared 1 base from V and 6 bases from J, leaving 13 bases between. CDR3 coding DNA: TGTGCCAGCAGCTTAGTTCAGGGGACATCCAATGAGCAGTTCTTC. The encoded protein is CASSLVQGTSNEQFF. Combining the CDR3 with reference TRBV7-9 and TRBJ2-1 gives the whole variable domain DTGVSQNPRHKITKRGQNVTFRCDPISEHNRLYWYRQTLGQGPEFLTYFQNEAQLEKSRLLSDRFSAERPKGSFSTLEIQRTEQGDSAMYLCASSLVQGTSNEQFFGPGTRLTVL.